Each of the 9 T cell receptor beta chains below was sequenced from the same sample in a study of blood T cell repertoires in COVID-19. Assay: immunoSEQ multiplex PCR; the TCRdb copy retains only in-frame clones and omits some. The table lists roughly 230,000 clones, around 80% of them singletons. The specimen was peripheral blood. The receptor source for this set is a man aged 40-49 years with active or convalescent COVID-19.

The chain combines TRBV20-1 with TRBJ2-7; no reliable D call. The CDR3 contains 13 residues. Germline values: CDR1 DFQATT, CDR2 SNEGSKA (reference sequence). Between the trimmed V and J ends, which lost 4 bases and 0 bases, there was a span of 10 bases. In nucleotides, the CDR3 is TGCAGTGCTATTGAGTATAGCTCCTACGAGCAGTACTTC. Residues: CSAIEYSSYEQYF.

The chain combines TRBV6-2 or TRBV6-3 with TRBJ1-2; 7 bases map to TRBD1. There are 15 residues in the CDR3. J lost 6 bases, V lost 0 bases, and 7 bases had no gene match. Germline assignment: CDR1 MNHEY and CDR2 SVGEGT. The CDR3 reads CASSYSPGTVNGYTF. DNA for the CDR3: TGTGCCAGCAGTTACTCTCCGGGGACAGTAAATGGCTACACCTTC.

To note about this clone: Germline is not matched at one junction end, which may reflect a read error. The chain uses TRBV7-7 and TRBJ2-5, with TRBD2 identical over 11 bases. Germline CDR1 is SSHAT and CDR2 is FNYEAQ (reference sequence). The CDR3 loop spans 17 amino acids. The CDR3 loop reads CASSRGTSGPWGETQYF. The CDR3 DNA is TGTGCTAGCAGCCGTGGGACTAGCGGACCCTGGGGGGAGACCCAGTACTTC.

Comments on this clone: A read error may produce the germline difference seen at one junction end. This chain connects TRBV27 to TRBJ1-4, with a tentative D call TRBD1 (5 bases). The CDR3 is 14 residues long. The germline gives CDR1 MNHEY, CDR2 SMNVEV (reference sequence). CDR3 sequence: CASSQGTTIEKLFF. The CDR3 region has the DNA TGTGCCAGCAGTCAGGGTACAACTATTGAAAAACTGTTTTTT.

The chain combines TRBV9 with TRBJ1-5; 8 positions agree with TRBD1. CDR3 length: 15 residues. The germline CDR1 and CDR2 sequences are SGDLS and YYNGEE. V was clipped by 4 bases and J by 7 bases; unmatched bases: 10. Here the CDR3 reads CASSPGQGTNQPQHF. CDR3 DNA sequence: TGTGCCAGCAGCCCAGGACAGGGAACAAACCAGCCCCAGCATTTT. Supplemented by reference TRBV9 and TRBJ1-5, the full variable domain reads DSGVTQTPKHLITATGQRVTLRCSPRSGDLSVYWYQQSLDQGLQFLIQYYNGEERAKGNILERFSAQQFPDLHSELNLSSLELGDSALYFCASSPGQGTNQPQHFGDGTRLSIL.

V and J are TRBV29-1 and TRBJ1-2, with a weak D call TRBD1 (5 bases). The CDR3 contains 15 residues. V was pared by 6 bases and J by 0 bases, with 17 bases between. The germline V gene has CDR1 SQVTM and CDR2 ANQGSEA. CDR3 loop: CSVSSGLSSNYGYTF. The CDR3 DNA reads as TGCAGCGTAAGCTCGGGACTGAGTTCTAACTATGGCTACACCTTC.

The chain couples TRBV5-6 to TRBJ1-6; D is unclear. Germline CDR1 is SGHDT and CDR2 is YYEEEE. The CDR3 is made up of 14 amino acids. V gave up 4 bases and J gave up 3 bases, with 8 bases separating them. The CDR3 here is CASSPGDYNSPLHF. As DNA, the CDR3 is TGTGCCAGCAGCCCCGGGGACTATAATTCACCCCTCCACTTT.

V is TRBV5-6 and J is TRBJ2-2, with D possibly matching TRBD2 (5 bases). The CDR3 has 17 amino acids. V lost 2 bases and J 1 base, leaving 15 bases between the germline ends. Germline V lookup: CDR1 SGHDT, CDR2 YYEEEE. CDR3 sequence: CASSFINGLMNTGELFF. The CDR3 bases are TGTGCCAGCAGCTTCATAAATGGACTGATGAACACCGGGGAGCTGTTTTTT.

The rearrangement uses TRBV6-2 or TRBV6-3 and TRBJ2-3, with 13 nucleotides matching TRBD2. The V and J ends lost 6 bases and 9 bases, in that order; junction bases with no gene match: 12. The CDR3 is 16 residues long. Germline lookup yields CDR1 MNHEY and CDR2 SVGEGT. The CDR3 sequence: CASSLTSGGSPGTQYF. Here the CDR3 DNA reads TGTGCCAGCAGCCTGACTAGCGGGGGGTCCCCAGGGACGCAGTATTTT.